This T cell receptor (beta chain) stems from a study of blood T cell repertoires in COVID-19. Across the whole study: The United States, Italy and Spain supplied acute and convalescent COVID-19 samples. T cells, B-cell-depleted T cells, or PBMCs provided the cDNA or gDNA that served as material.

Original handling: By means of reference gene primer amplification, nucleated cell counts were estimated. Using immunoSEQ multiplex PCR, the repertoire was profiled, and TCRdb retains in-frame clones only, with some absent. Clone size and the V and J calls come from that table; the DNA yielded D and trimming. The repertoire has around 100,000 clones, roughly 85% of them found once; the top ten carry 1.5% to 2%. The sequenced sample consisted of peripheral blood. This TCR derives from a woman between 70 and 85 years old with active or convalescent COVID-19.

The CDR3 here is CASSPRGDTEAFF. The CDR3 bases are TGTGCCAGCAGCCCCCGGGGGGACACTGAAGCTTTCTTT. The chain combines TRBV3-1 (or the pseudogene TRBV3-2) with TRBJ1-1, with TRBD1 as a possible D gene (5 bases). The V and J ends lost 4 bases and 3 bases respectively, with 9 bases between them. CDR1 and CDR2 (germline): LGHDT, YNNKEL (reference sequence). The CDR3 sequence is 13 residues long.